Listed here are 17 T cell receptor beta chains from one sample, sequenced in a study of blood T cells in healthy people across ages. A second about 6 to 11 cycle PCR used barcoded and J-beta primers. A single record per CDR3 protein comes from TCRdb applying MiXCR to the 5' RACE reads. The table records more than 1 million distinct CDR3 sequences, 40% to 45% of them present only once. Sequences were obtained from blood. The receptor source for this set is a woman aged 55-70 years in good health.

The V gene is TRBV29-1, the J gene TRBJ2-1, with D possibly being TRBD1 or TRBD2 (5 bases each). Germline-derived CDR1 and CDR2 are SQVTM and ANQGSEA. The ends were cut back, 1 base at V and 14 bases at J, with 18 bases in the middle. This CDR3 has 13 amino acids. This CDR3 reads CSVEGGWGSGKFF. The CDR3 DNA reads TGCAGCGTTGAAGGGGGTTGGGGGAGTGGAAAGTTCTTC.

This clonotype was seen only a few times. The genes are TRBV20-1 and TRBJ1-2; 10 nucleotides match TRBD1. Germline CDR1 reads DFQATT; CDR2 reads SNEGSKA (reference sequence). V trimming: 5 bases; J trimming: 7 bases; junction bases outside the gene matches: 7. The CDR3 extends over 13 amino acids. CDR3 bases: TGCAGTGCTCCGGACAGGGGGGGGATTGGCTACACCTTC. This translates into CSAPDRGGIGYTF.

The J gene is TRBJ1-1, the V gene TRBV6-5; D ambiguous. V was cut by 8 bases and J by 7 bases, with 14 bases left in between. Germline V gives CDR1 MNHEY, CDR2 SVGAGI. This CDR3 comprises 12 residues. CDR3 loop: CASSQAGSEAFF. Written as DNA, the CDR3 is TGTGCCAGCTCCCAGGCGGGCAGTGAAGCTTTCTTT.

The chain links TRBV3-1 to TRBJ2-3; no firm D call. Germline V lookup: CDR1 LGHDT, CDR2 YNNKEL (reference sequence). This CDR3 is built from 15 residues. V gave up 0 bases and J gave up 6 bases, with 13 bases separating them. As DNA, the CDR3 is TGTGCCAGCAGCCAAGATGGTCCGTACACGGATACGCAGTATTTT. Translated: CASSQDGPYTDTQYF.

This sequence joins TRBV6-5 and TRBJ2-5; TRBD1 agrees at 7 bases. Germline assignment: CDR1 MNHEY and CDR2 SVGAGI. V gave up 5 bases and J gave up 5 bases; unmatched junction bases: 14. This CDR3 spans 16 amino acids. The chain's CDR3 is CASSTLTGESSETQYF. The DNA for the CDR3 is TGTGCCAGCAGTACACTAACAGGGGAAAGTAGTGAGACCCAGTACTTC.

The V gene is TRBV6-5, the J gene TRBJ2-7; D is perhaps TRBD2 (6 bases). The V end was cut by 8 bases, the J end by 1 base, with 12 bases between. This CDR3 comprises 13 residues. The V gene's germline CDR1 is MNHEY and CDR2 SVGAGI. The CDR3 is CASLGGASYEQYF. The CDR3 DNA reads TGTGCCAGCTTGGGGGGTGCGTCCTACGAGCAGTACTTC.

This clonotype has more than one count but fewer than ten. The chain is built from TRBV27 and TRBJ1-2; D may be TRBD1 (5 bases). From germline, CDR1 is MNHEY and CDR2 SMNVEV (reference sequence). The CDR3 has 14 residues. V lost 6 bases to trimming and J lost 6 bases, with 17 bases between them. The CDR3 nucleotides read TGTGCCAGCAGCCCTTGGGGGGTGGCTGATGGCTACACCTTC. This encodes CASSPWGVADGYTF.

J is TRBJ2-7 and V is TRBV6-5; 7 bases are shared with TRBD2. Germline lookup yields CDR1 MNHEY and CDR2 SVGAGI. J was trimmed by 0 bases and V by 6 bases; bases with no gene match: 8. The CDR3 contains 15 residues. Written as DNA, the CDR3 is TGTGCCAGCAGCCACAGCGGGATGAGCTCCTACGAGCAGTACTTC. This gives the protein CASSHSGMSSYEQYF.

The CDR3 sequence: CASRPFGAGVQETQYF. CDR3 nucleotides: TGTGCCAGCAGACCCTTTGGAGCGGGAGTACAAGAGACCCAGTACTTC. The chain employs TRBV6-2 or TRBV6-3 and TRBJ2-5, with 8 nucleotides matching TRBD2. The length of the CDR3 is 16 residues. The ends lost 6 bases at V and 2 bases at J; junction bases unmatched: 11. Germline lookup yields CDR1 MNHEY and CDR2 SVGEGT.

This clonotype was counted between two and nine times. The genes are TRBV6-5 and TRBJ2-5; D perhaps matches TRBD1 (5 bases). The CDR3 extends over 14 amino acids. Germline V lookup: CDR1 MNHEY, CDR2 SVGAGI. V was clipped by 0 bases and J by 11 bases, with 16 bases between them. The CDR3 DNA sequence: TGTGCCAGCAGTTACTCCAACCAGGGTAATGAGCAGTACTTC. This encodes CASSYSNQGNEQYF.

This chain connects TRBV20-1 to TRBJ2-5, with 7 bases aligning to TRBD2. The CDR3 is 17 residues long. The junction had 10 bases not matched to a gene; V was cut back by 0 bases and J by 0 bases. Per the germline V gene, CDR1 is DFQATT and CDR2 is SNEGSKA (reference sequence). The CDR3 DNA reads TGCAGTGCTAGAGAGGTTGTAGCGGGCCAGTACCAAGAGACCCAGTACTTC. Translated, it gives CSAREVVAGQYQETQYF.

The chain joins TRBV20-1 to TRBJ2-7; weak D call: TRBD2 (5 bases). V was shortened by 3 bases and J by 3 bases, with 15 bases between the two germline ends. The CDR3 is 14 residues long. From germline, CDR1 is DFQATT and CDR2 SNEGSKA (reference sequence). CDR3 DNA: TGCAGTGCTAGTGGTGTCGTTGCGGGCTACGAGCAGTACTTC. Its protein is CSASGVVAGYEQYF.

V is TRBV10-3 and J is TRBJ2-3; D is possibly TRBD1 or TRBD2 (5 bases each). This CDR3 spans 15 amino acids. CDR1 and CDR2 (germline): ENHRY, SYGVKD. The ends were cut back, 4 bases at V and 3 bases at J, with 14 bases in the middle. CDR3 sequence reads: CAISGDGTETDTQYF. Here the CDR3 DNA reads TGTGCCATCAGTGGAGACGGGACGGAGACAGATACGCAGTATTTT.

The rearrangement uses TRBV7-9 and TRBJ1-5; D is perhaps TRBD1 (5 bases). CDR3 length: 16 residues. Germline assignment: CDR1 SEHNR and CDR2 FQNEAQ (reference sequence). Trimming stripped 5 bases from V and 4 bases from J, with 18 bases between. Here the CDR3 DNA reads TGTGCCAGCAGCCCCCTAGGGGAGGCACCGAATCAGCCCCAGCATTTT. Translated, it gives CASSPLGEAPNQPQHF.

This chain connects TRBV20-1 to TRBJ2-3, with a weak D call TRBD2 (6 bases). The CDR3 totals 11 residues. From germline, CDR1 is DFQATT and CDR2 SNEGSKA (reference sequence). The CDR3 region has the DNA TGCAGCCTTGGGGGGACAGATACGCAGTATTTT. Translation gives CSLGGTDTQYF.

This chain uses TRBV27 with TRBJ2-3; TRBD2 agrees at 12 bases. Germline CDR1 MNHEY, CDR2 SMNVEV (reference sequence). Trimming removed 6 bases from V and 3 bases from J; junction bases left unmatched: 4. The CDR3 consists of 15 residues. CDR3 loop: CASRLLAGGTDTQYF. For the CDR3, the DNA is TGTGCCAGCAGGCTACTAGCGGGAGGAACAGATACGCAGTATTTT.

The V and J genes are TRBV6-6 and TRBJ2-1; maybe TRBD1 (6 bases). The CDR3 runs to 14 residues. Looked up from germline, CDR1 is MNHNY and CDR2 is SVGAGI (reference sequence). V dropped 4 bases and J dropped 6 bases, with 13 bases sitting between them. CDR3 protein: CASSSKGEGNEQFF. In nucleotides, the CDR3 is TGTGCCAGCAGTTCCAAGGGGGAAGGCAATGAGCAGTTCTTC.